Sequencing of this TCR beta chain was carried out in a study of cytomegalovirus exposure and HLA in healthy donors. Turning to the study itself: The use of the same platform for the approximately 130 validation repertoires and the roughly 700 first-cohort repertoires was reported by a later analysis. Study-level findings and limits: Three CMV-associated chains were confirmed in vitro to be specific for CMV antigens.

Details on this clone: What it binds is unknown.

Clones were sequenced by immunoSEQ multiplex PCR, and TCRdb holds only the in-frame ones, with some missing. The sample consists of 95,000 to 150,000 clones, roughly 89% of them appearing once. Germline CDR1 and CDR2: SNHLY and FYNNEI. V was cut by 3 bases and J by 3 bases, with 12 bases left in between. The CDR3 is 14 amino acids. The specimen was PBMCs. The rearrangement links TRBV2 to TRBJ2-7; D ambiguous. The receptor comes from a young woman in good health and CMV-seronegative. The CDR3 sequence: CASSESLPDYEQYV. The CDR3 nucleotides are TGTGCCAGCAGTGAGAGTCTACCCGACTACGAGCAGTACGTC.